These T cell receptor beta chains were read from a single sample in a study of cytotoxic CD8 clonotypes in ibrutinib-treated CLL. Assay: immunoSEQ multiplex PCR; the TCRdb copy retains only in-frame clones and omits some. Among over 250,000 clones listed, roughly 76% were seen once. This specimen was PBMCs, taken at disease progression, from a patient treated with ibrutinib. These receptor sequences come from a human donor with chronic lymphocytic leukemia. The CDR3 runs from the conserved cysteine through the conserved F or W. A D gene is named only where the DNA matches it firmly. A clone size is listed for some rows: how often the clone was seen (once, few, many), or a class if it is expanded.

clone size,D gene,V gene,CDR3 protein
few,NA,TRBV6-5,CASSLYLSPGEKLFF
few,NA,TRBV28,CASSFMGSGQPQHF
NA,NA,TRBV7-9,CASSPLHILDIHF
few,TRBD2,TRBV5-1,CASSHGLAASYEQYF
NA,NA,TRBV9,CASSARDGSYEQYF
NA,NA,TRBV6-5,CASSYSLRGDYGYTF
NA,NA,TRBV10-3,CAISESAGASDTQYF
NA,TRBD2,TRBV6-5,CASSYSGLAGEETQYF
NA,TRBD1,TRBV6-5,CASSWLGQGVYNEQFF
few,TRBD1,TRBV2,CASRRGTGSNQPQHF
NA,NA,TRBV5-1,CASERLAFF
NA,TRBD2,TRBV4-2,CASSQDRLAGNIGTDTQYF
NA,NA,TRBV5-4,CASSPSSYNEQFF
NA,NA,TRBV4-1,CASSQDTFRDRLAKNIQYF
few,NA,TRBV19,CASRSGGGDGYTF
few,NA,TRBV7-2,CASSLVAVQAISTDTQYF